This T cell receptor (beta chain) was sequenced for a study of T cells in women clearing cervical HPV infection listed by TCRdb under 2018. About the investigation overall: The cases were some 27 women with histologically confirmed HPV16-related CIN3 or worse, and 2 of these cases were invasive cancers. The approximately 25 controls were women who cleared a single incident HPV16 infection within 12 months without developing precancer or cancer. Blood from cases was collected at the visit at which the lesion was first identified, whereas blood from controls was collected once infection was no longer detected. For cases, a median interval of 149 days, with an interquartile range of about 90 to 210 days, was observed between lesion detection and blood sampling. Since HLA typing was available for only a few women, HLA type could not be ruled out as a confounder. An exploratory proof-of-principle case-control study, nested within the Guanacaste HPV Natural History Study in Costa Rica, was conducted to compare TCR repertoires across cervical HPV16 outcomes. Cases and controls were matched on year of sample collection and on age within five years. Cases had a median age of roughly 35 years compared with 37 to 45 for controls, and baseline characteristics showed no significant differences between the groups. The parent cohort enrolled 8,500 to 11,000 women aged 18 or older in Guanacaste, Costa Rica, during about 1992 to 1995 and followed them for seven to eight years. Five blinded duplicates per group were added as quality controls, so that 60 or so samples were obtained: some 50 participants and 10 replicates.

As concerns this clone: Its antigen is still unknown. The read finishes 3 residues shy of the CDR3 end, and the germline J gene is used to complete it.

Measured from the cysteine to the phenylalanine, the CDR3 is 15 residues long. Shown are 36 bases from within the CDR3, in frame from base 1. CDR1 LNHDA and CDR2 SQIVND are derived from the germline V gene (reference sequence). TCR beta CDR3 regions were amplified by multiplex PCR using the immunoSEQ assay from an average of about 1.2 ug genomic DNA per sample. Primer bias was corrected in the assay by using a complete synthetic TCR repertoire to establish an amplification baseline. Amplicons were sequenced on the Illumina platform. The published analysis was carried out like this. Error correction of the sequences involved clustering with frequency ratios plus a modified nearest-neighbor algorithm, after which the sequences were analyzed in the immunoSEQ Analyzer using IMGT gene definitions. TCR richness and evenness were averaged over 20 rarefaction repeats at each rarefaction depth, excluding samples with fewer sequences than the depth. Wilcoxon rank sum tests with FDR correction were used to compare V, D and J gene relative abundances between the groups. For the blinded duplicates, the intraclass correlation was 95% to 96% for TCR richness and averaged approximately 76% across roughly 65 gene segments. Sourced from immuneACCESS, this table was stored by TCRdb with only in-frame sequences that have V and J called. A share of the clones is absent; for the studies checked, an unresolved V gene accounts for under half, and the remainder has no known explanation. V and J calls and clone size are as listed in that table; D and trimming were resolved from the DNA. The sample's records list just over 20,000 clones. The top ten clonotypes cover approximately 5.5% of the sample.

Every participant had a single incident cervical HPV16 infection, and women with prevalent HPV16 infections were excluded. Cervical HPV DNA was detected by MY09/MY11 PCR, and genotyping was performed by dot-blot hybridization. Fifteen mL of heparinized blood were centrifuged, and the buffy coat was aliquoted, frozen at -30°C, then stored at -80°C. QIAGEN kits were used to extract genomic DNA from the buffy coat specimens. Study-wide findings and limitations: Lower TRBV6-7 relative abundance was observed in cases than in controls (roughly 0.12% versus 0.15%; Bonferroni P = 0.0008). Because of the cross-sectional design, the study could not determine whether the associations came before infection or resulted from infection, and neither effector/memory subsets nor HPV-specific T cells were isolated. Because the number of T cells in each sample was unknown, differences in richness could reflect differing T-cell content rather than repertoire biology. By combining richness with V gene abundances, random forest classifiers separated cases from controls with an estimated AUC of roughly 0.8. CIN3+ cases had significantly higher TCR repertoire richness than controls across sequencing depths, but evenness did not differ between the groups.

Sequencing input: blood buffy coat. The sequence came from a woman between 18 and 75 years old with a cervical HPV16 infection that either progressed to CIN3+ or cleared (not recorded which). This receptor chain uses TRBV19 and TRBJ2-4, with 10 bases matching TRBD1. CDR3 bases read: TGTGCCACCGCGACAGGGGGCGATTACCCCTATGGT. Its coded protein is CATATGGDYPYG. In full, the CDR3 reads CATATGGDYPYGQYF.